The 24 T cell receptor beta chains in this list originate from one sample, sequenced in a study of blood T cell repertoires in COVID-19. The assay was immunoSEQ multiplex PCR, and TCRdb's table has in-frame clones only and misses some. This sample has 220,000 or so clones, with about 80% found just once. Specimen: peripheral blood. These receptors came from a woman in her twenties or thirties who had recovered from COVID-19.

This chain connects TRBV30 to TRBJ2-1; D call uncertain. V shed 0 bases and J shed 8 bases, with 11 bases lying between them. Germline assignment: CDR1 GTSNPN and CDR2 SVGIG (reference sequence). CDR3 length: 13 amino acids. The CDR3, as DNA: TGTGCCTGGAGTGTACGAATGGGCCATGAGCAGTTCTTC. It is translated as CAWSVRMGHEQFF.

This clone is a singleton in its sample. The genes are TRBV28 and TRBJ2-7, with TRBD1 matching over 10 bases. Germline V CDR1 and CDR2: MDHEN, SYDVKM. The J segment lost 0 bases and the V segment lost 7 bases, leaving 6 bases of the junction unmatched. The CDR3 runs to 15 residues. As DNA, the CDR3 is TGTGCCAGCAAAACGGGACAGGGGTACTCCTACGAGCAGTACTTC. Translation gives CASKTGQGYSYEQYF.

This clone was counted only a few times. The chain joins TRBV5-4 to TRBJ1-2, with 10 positions matching TRBD1. The CDR3 has 15 residues. Losses at the gene ends were 0 bases for V and 8 bases for J; bases not matched to a gene: 7. From germline, CDR1 is SGHNT and CDR2 YYREEE (reference sequence). The CDR3 protein is CASSLERQGAGGYTF. DNA for the CDR3: TGTGCCAGCAGCTTGGAAAGACAGGGGGCAGGGGGCTACACCTTC.

This rearrangement joins TRBV6-5 to TRBJ1-2; TRBD1 agrees at 9 bases. Germline V gene data show CDR1 as MNHEY and CDR2 as SVGAGI. The CDR3 contains 14 residues. Trimming at V came to 10 bases and at J to 7 bases, leaving 13 bases not matched to a gene. CDR3 DNA: TGTGCCACAAACACAGGGGGCGCAATTCGTGGCTACACCTTC. Translating it yields CATNTGGAIRGYTF.

The chain recombines TRBV5-6 with TRBJ2-5, with D possibly being TRBD2 (6 bases). Germline V CDR1 and CDR2: SGHDT, YYEEEE. With 1 base removed from V and 5 bases from J, the gap between germline ends came to 12 bases. This CDR3 has 14 residues. CDR3 amino acids: CASSLLLGRETQYF. In DNA, the CDR3 is TGTGCCAGCAGCTTGTTACTAGGGAGGGAGACCCAGTACTTC.

The genes are TRBV7-2 and TRBJ1-1; perhaps TRBD1 as D (6 bases). The ends were cut back, 2 bases at V and 2 bases at J, with 24 bases in the middle. The CDR3 is 19 residues long. CDR1 is SGHTA, CDR2 FQGNSA, per germline. The CDR3 DNA sequence: TGTGCCAGCAGCTTAATTATTGCCATGCCGGGACAACTAAACACTGAAGCTTTCTTT. Residues: CASSLIIAMPGQLNTEAFF.

This clone was found once. The rearrangement links TRBV30 to TRBJ2-3; 14 nucleotides line up with TRBD2. Germline-derived CDR1 and CDR2 are GTSNPN and SVGIG (reference sequence). J lost 6 bases, V lost 3 bases, and 5 bases had no gene match. This CDR3 is 15 amino acids long. The CDR3 region is CAWRPGLAGADTQYF. CDR3 in DNA: TGTGCCTGGAGGCCGGGACTAGCGGGAGCGGATACGCAGTATTTT.

The rearrangement uses TRBV7-9 and TRBJ2-7, with 9 bases fitting TRBD1. The junction had 9 bases not matched to a gene; V was cut back by 5 bases and J by 4 bases. This CDR3 region has 15 residues. Germline values: CDR1 SEHNR, CDR2 FQNEAQ (reference sequence). The CDR3 here is CASSPPPGQGYEQYF. CDR3 nucleotides: TGTGCCAGCAGCCCACCACCGGGACAGGGTTACGAGCAGTACTTC.

J is TRBJ2-7 and V is TRBV6-5, with 7 bases aligning to TRBD2. Germline V gene sequence: CDR1 MNHEY, CDR2 SVGAGI. Trimming cost V 0 bases and J 3 bases; bases outside gene matches: 5. The CDR3 loop spans 15 amino acids. CDR3 loop: CASSYSGLAVYEQYF. CDR3 sequence (DNA): TGTGCCAGCAGTTACTCGGGGCTAGCGGTCTACGAGCAGTACTTC.

This sequence joins TRBV28 and TRBJ1-2, with 7 bases fitting TRBD1. The CDR3 runs 13 residues. Per germline, CDR1 MDHEN and CDR2 SYDVKM. V lost 6 bases to trimming and J lost 2 bases; unmatched junction nucleotides: 3. CDR3 DNA: TGTGCCAGCAGAGGGGACAGAAACTATGGCTACACCTTC. It encodes CASRGDRNYGYTF.

Comment on this clone: The sample contains more than one DNA sequence encoding this CDR3. V usage is TRBV5-1 and J usage is TRBJ2-7, with 9 bases fitting TRBD2. This CDR3 spans 14 amino acids. CDR1 is SGHRS, CDR2 YFSETQ, per germline. V trimming: 1 base; J trimming: 1 base; junction bases outside the gene matches: 0. The CDR3 DNA reads as TGCGCCAGCAGCTTGACTAGCGGGTCCTACGAGCAGTACTTC. It codes for CASSLTSGSYEQYF.

This CDR3 is CASSSSEVPGELFF. Here the CDR3 DNA reads TGTGCCAGTAGTTCTAGCGAGGTCCCCGGGGAGCTGTTTTTT. The V and J genes are TRBV19 and TRBJ2-2; TRBD2 might be the D (6 bases). Trimming removed 5 bases from V and 6 bases from J, with 13 bases in between. Germline V gene lookup returns CDR1 LNHDA and CDR2 SQIVND (reference sequence). This CDR3 contains 14 residues. The variable domain in full, completed from reference TRBV19 and TRBJ2-2, reads DGGITQSPKYLFRKEGQNVTLSCEQNLNHDAMYWYRQDPGQGLRLIYYSQIVNDFQKGDIAEGYSVSREKKESFPLTVTSAQKNPTAFYLCASSSSEVPGELFFGEGSRLTVL.

The chain carries TRBV11-2 and TRBJ2-6; D is unclear. The V end was cut by 2 bases, the J end by 9 bases, with 11 bases between. This CDR3 contains 14 residues. Germline CDR1 and CDR2: SGHAT and FQNNGV. As DNA, the CDR3 is TGTGCCAGCAGCTTAACCGTAGGAGTCAACGTCCTGACTTTC. Its translation: CASSLTVGVNVLTF. The full variable domain, with the rest looked up from reference TRBV11-2 and TRBJ2-6, is EAGVAQSPRYKIIEKRQSVAFWCNPISGHATLYWYQQILGQGPKLLIQFQNNGVVDDSQLPKDRFSAERLKGVDSTLKIQPAKLEDSAVYLCASSLTVGVNVLTFGAGSRLTVL.

The rearrangement links TRBV3-1 (or the pseudogene TRBV3-2) to TRBJ1-2; tentative D call: TRBD1 (5 bases). The CDR3 loop spans 17 amino acids. Germline-derived CDR1 and CDR2 are LGHDT and YNNKEL (reference sequence). The V and J ends lost 1 base and 7 bases respectively, with 22 bases between them. CDR3 nucleotide sequence: TGTGCCAGCAGCCAAGTCTTTCTAGCGTCGGACAAATCTGGCTACACCTTC. This translates into CASSQVFLASDKSGYTF.

The chain combines TRBV11-3 with TRBJ2-3, with D perhaps TRBD2 (5 bases). Germline CDR1 and CDR2: SGHNT and YENEEA. This CDR3 region has 13 residues. V lost 11 bases and J 0 bases, leaving 12 bases between the germline ends. The CDR3 is CASRRTSTDTQYF. The CDR3 nucleotides read TGTGCCTCGCGGCGGACTAGCACAGATACGCAGTATTTT.

This chain joins TRBV7-2 and TRBJ1-1; no firm D call. V lost 5 bases to trimming and J lost 2 bases, with 12 bases between them. The CDR3 loop spans 14 amino acids. Germline V gives CDR1 SGHTA, CDR2 FQGNSA. CDR3 nucleotides: TGTGCCAGCAGCCCGTCGGGTCTAAACACTGAAGCTTTCTTT. Its translation: CASSPSGLNTEAFF.

This clone was counted only a few times. This rearrangement joins TRBV7-3 to TRBJ1-5; maybe TRBD1 (6 bases). Germline V gene sequence: CDR1 SGHTA, CDR2 FQGTGA. The CDR3 sequence is 14 residues long. V shed 5 bases and J shed 2 bases, with 10 bases lying between them. The CDR3 sequence: CASSRGGGNQPQHF. The CDR3, as DNA: TGTGCCAGCAGCCGAGGGGGAGGCAATCAGCCCCAGCATTTT.

This clone has just one count. The rearrangement uses TRBV7-9 and TRBJ1-4; no clear D gene. This CDR3 contains 15 residues. V lost 8 bases to trimming and J lost 8 bases, with 21 bases between them. Germline lookup yields CDR1 SEHNR and CDR2 FQNEAQ (reference sequence). The CDR3 protein is CASFATQTSGEKLFF. The CDR3 nucleotides read TGTGCCAGCTTTGCAACTCAGACCTCGGGGGAAAAACTGTTTTTT. Looking up the rest from reference TRBV7-9 and TRBJ1-4 gives the full variable domain: DTGVSQNPRHKITKRGQNVTFRCDPISEHNRLYWYRQTLGQGPEFLTYFQNEAQLEKSRLLSDRFSAERPKGSFSTLEIQRTEQGDSAMYLCASFATQTSGEKLFFGSGTQLSVL.

CDR3 DNA: TGTGCCAGCAGTCCACCGGGACTAAGCACAGATACGCAGTATTTT. It specifies CASSPPGLSTDTQYF. The rearrangement uses TRBV28 and TRBJ2-3; 7 nucleotides match TRBD2. The germline V gene encodes CDR1 MDHEN and CDR2 SYDVKM. The CDR3 loop spans 15 amino acids. V was pared by 5 bases and J by 0 bases, with 5 bases of the junction left unmatched.

V and J are TRBV5-1 and TRBJ2-5; 9 nucleotides match TRBD2. J gave up 5 bases and V 2 bases, and 4 bases lay outside the gene matches. The CDR3 extends over 14 amino acids. The germline gives CDR1 SGHRS, CDR2 YFSETQ. The CDR3 DNA sequence: TGCGCCAGCAGCTTAAGGCTAGCGGGGGAGACCCAGTACTTC. Its protein is CASSLRLAGETQYF.

The chain employs TRBV13 and TRBJ2-3; D is undetermined. CDR3 length equals 12 residues. With 7 bases removed from V and 3 bases from J, the gap between germline ends came to 8 bases. Germline V CDR1 and CDR2: PRHDT, FYEKMQ (reference sequence). This CDR3 is CASNRVTDTQYF. CDR3 coding DNA: TGTGCCAGCAACCGGGTGACAGATACGCAGTATTTT.

The gene calls are TRBV6-1 and TRBJ2-7; D might be TRBD2 (7 bases). V gave up 0 bases and J gave up 2 bases, with 14 bases separating them. CDR3 length equals 16 residues. CDR1 MNHNS and CDR2 SASEGT come from the germline V gene. The chain's CDR3 is CASSEAFGEGAYEQYF. The DNA for the CDR3 is TGTGCCAGCAGTGAAGCTTTCGGGGAGGGGGCCTACGAGCAGTACTTC.

The J gene is TRBJ2-7, the V gene TRBV6-5; 11 bases are a match to TRBD1. Germline-derived CDR1 and CDR2 are MNHEY and SVGAGI. The CDR3 length is 14 residues. The trim removed 5 bases at V and 6 bases at J, leaving 6 bases unmatched. The CDR3 reads CASSLGQGAGEQYF. The DNA for the CDR3 is TGTGCCAGCAGTCTTGGACAGGGGGCGGGCGAGCAGTACTTC.

The rearrangement links TRBV5-1 to TRBJ2-1, with D hard to call. Trimming left V 4 bases short and J 6 bases short, with 11 bases between. The CDR3 sequence is 13 residues long. The germline V gene has CDR1 SGHRS and CDR2 YFSETQ. CDR3 DNA sequence: TGCGCCAGCAGCCCGGTGGTCGGCAATGAGCAGTTCTTC. It specifies CASSPVVGNEQFF.